These T cell receptor beta chains were read from a single sample in a study of shared clonotypes between healthy human individuals. Repertoires were generated with immunoSEQ multiplex PCR, while TCRdb's copy carries only in-frame clones and drops some. This table holds around 690,000 clones, less than 95% found once. Sequences were obtained from memory CD8+ T cells from PBMCs. These receptors were collected from a man between 18 and 35 years old in good health. Some clones in this sample may be carry-over from other donors' samples. Both conserved end residues are part of each CDR3. Fields, in order: D gene, V gene, clone size, J gene, CDR3 DNA, CDR3 protein. D genes are given only for firm matches. Clone size is shown for a subset of rows, as once, few, many or a class of expanded clone.

d_call: -
v_call: TRBV7-9
clone_size: -
j_call: TRBJ2-7
cdr3_nt: TGTGCCAGCAGCTTAGAAGAAGCAGGCTCCTACGAGCAGTACTTC
cdr3_aa: CASSLEEAGSYEQYF

d_call: -
v_call: TRBV21-1
clone_size: -
j_call: TRBJ2-4
cdr3_nt: TGTGCCAGCAGCAAAGTAGGTAATAGCGGAATAGCCAAAAACATTCAGTACTTC
cdr3_aa: CASSKVGNSGIAKNIQYF

d_call: -
v_call: TRBV28
clone_size: -
j_call: TRBJ2-1
cdr3_nt: TGTGCCAGCAGGCTTGGATCGACCTACAATGAGCAGTTCTTC
cdr3_aa: CASRLGSTYNEQFF

d_call: TRBD2
v_call: TRBV6-1
clone_size: -
j_call: TRBJ2-4
cdr3_nt: TGTGCCAGCAGTGAACTAGCGGGAGATACTAGGCACATTCAGTACTTC
cdr3_aa: CASSELAGDTRHIQYF

d_call: -
v_call: TRBV28
clone_size: -
j_call: TRBJ2-1
cdr3_nt: TGTGCCAGCAGTTTTTCTGAGGGAAATGAGCAGTTCTTC
cdr3_aa: CASSFSEGNEQFF

d_call: -
v_call: TRBV5-1
clone_size: -
j_call: TRBJ2-7
cdr3_nt: TGCGCCAGCAGCTCACCCCATGCCGGTACCTACGAGCAGTACTTC
cdr3_aa: CASSSPHAGTYEQYF

d_call: TRBD1
v_call: TRBV27
clone_size: -
j_call: TRBJ1-1
cdr3_nt: TGTGCCACTTCAGACAGGGGGCCCAAGACTGAAGCTTTCTTT
cdr3_aa: CATSDRGPKTEAFF

d_call: TRBD2
v_call: TRBV7-9
clone_size: -
j_call: TRBJ2-3
cdr3_nt: TGTGCCAGCAGCGGGACCGAGACTAGCGGGAGGGCAGATACGCAGTATTTT
cdr3_aa: CASSGTETSGRADTQYF

d_call: -
v_call: TRBV29-1
clone_size: -
j_call: TRBJ1-2
cdr3_nt: TGCAGCGTTGTCAGGGACTATGGCTACACCTTC
cdr3_aa: CSVVRDYGYTF

d_call: -
v_call: TRBV27
clone_size: -
j_call: TRBJ2-7
cdr3_nt: TGTGCCAGCAGTCCCCGGGACGGCCCCTACGAGCAGTACTTC
cdr3_aa: CASSPRDGPYEQYF

d_call: -
v_call: TRBV4-3
clone_size: -
j_call: TRBJ2-7
cdr3_nt: TGCGCCAGCAGCCAAGTTCGTCATGACCTCTACGAGCAGTACTTC
cdr3_aa: CASSQVRHDLYEQYF

d_call: TRBD1
v_call: TRBV5-1
clone_size: -
j_call: TRBJ2-5
cdr3_nt: TGCGCCAGCAGCCAGGACAGGCTGGAGGAGACCCAGTACTTC
cdr3_aa: CASSQDRLEETQYF

d_call: TRBD1
v_call: TRBV30
clone_size: -
j_call: TRBJ2-7
cdr3_nt: TGTGGATTGACAGGGGACTCCTACGAGCAGTACTTC
cdr3_aa: CGLTGDSYEQYF

d_call: TRBD1
v_call: TRBV28
clone_size: -
j_call: TRBJ1-5
cdr3_nt: TGTGCCAGCAGTCCTAAGGACAGGGCAGACCAGCCCCAGCATTTT
cdr3_aa: CASSPKDRADQPQHF

d_call: -
v_call: TRBV6-6
clone_size: -
j_call: TRBJ1-2
cdr3_nt: TGTGCCAGCAGGGGGGACCGTTCAGGCTACACCTTC
cdr3_aa: CASRGDRSGYTF

d_call: -
v_call: TRBV27
clone_size: -
j_call: TRBJ2-3
cdr3_nt: TGTGCCAGCAGTGCACACCGGAATACGCAGTATTTT
cdr3_aa: CASSAHRNTQYF

d_call: TRBD2
v_call: TRBV19
clone_size: -
j_call: TRBJ2-7
cdr3_nt: TGTGCCAGTAGTATAAGGACTAGCTCCTCCGAGCAGTACTTC
cdr3_aa: CASSIRTSSSEQYF

d_call: TRBD1
v_call: TRBV7-2
clone_size: -
j_call: TRBJ1-2
cdr3_nt: TGTGCCAGCAGCTTAGCGGGACAGGGACTGAACTATGGCTACACCTTC
cdr3_aa: CASSLAGQGLNYGYTF

d_call: -
v_call: TRBV4-3
clone_size: -
j_call: TRBJ2-1
cdr3_nt: TGCGCCAGCAGCCAAGAATGGGGAGGATCAAAGCTGTGGAATGAGCAGTTCTTC
cdr3_aa: CASSQEWGGSKLWNEQFF

d_call: -
v_call: TRBV6-4
clone_size: -
j_call: TRBJ2-3
cdr3_nt: TGTGCCAGCAGTGAGTTCCCAGGGAGCACAGATACGCAGTATTTT
cdr3_aa: CASSEFPGSTDTQYF

d_call: -
v_call: TRBV9
clone_size: -
j_call: TRBJ2-7
cdr3_nt: TGTGCCAGCAGCGCCGGGGGATTACCCTACGAGCAGTACTTC
cdr3_aa: CASSAGGLPYEQYF

d_call: TRBD1
v_call: TRBV9
clone_size: few
j_call: TRBJ1-2
cdr3_nt: TGTGCCAGCAGCGTAGACAGGGGAGCGTATGGCTACACCTTC
cdr3_aa: CASSVDRGAYGYTF

d_call: TRBD1
v_call: TRBV19
clone_size: few
j_call: TRBJ1-5
cdr3_nt: TGTGCCAGTGGGGACAGGGTTCGTCAGCCCCAGCATTTT
cdr3_aa: CASGDRVRQPQHF

d_call: -
v_call: TRBV6-5
clone_size: -
j_call: TRBJ1-1
cdr3_nt: TGTGCCAGCGTAATGCTGAACACTGAAGCTTTCTTT
cdr3_aa: CASVMLNTEAFF

d_call: TRBD2
v_call: TRBV4-1
clone_size: -
j_call: TRBJ2-3
cdr3_nt: TGCGCCAGCAGCCAAGATCAGGGGACTAGCGGGAGTACGGATACGCAGTATTTT
cdr3_aa: CASSQDQGTSGSTDTQYF

d_call: TRBD1
v_call: TRBV6-1
clone_size: once
j_call: TRBJ2-1
cdr3_nt: TGTGCCAGCAGTGCACAGGGGAATTCCTACAATGAGCAGTTCTTC
cdr3_aa: CASSAQGNSYNEQFF

d_call: TRBD2
v_call: TRBV27
clone_size: -
j_call: TRBJ2-5
cdr3_nt: TGTGCCAGCAGACTTGCGGGAGCGGCAGAGACCCAGTACTTC
cdr3_aa: CASRLAGAAETQYF

d_call: TRBD1
v_call: TRBV9
clone_size: -
j_call: TRBJ1-3
cdr3_nt: TGTGCCAGCAGCGGACAGGGTCGTGGGGACACCATATATTTT
cdr3_aa: CASSGQGRGDTIYF

d_call: -
v_call: TRBV4-1
clone_size: -
j_call: TRBJ1-4
cdr3_nt: TGCGCCAGCAGCCAACCACAAGGGCGGGAAAAACTGTTTTTT
cdr3_aa: CASSQPQGREKLFF

d_call: -
v_call: TRBV7-9
clone_size: -
j_call: TRBJ1-4
cdr3_nt: TGTGCCAGCAGCGCCTCTGAGAGAGGTGAAAAACTGTTTTTT
cdr3_aa: CASSASERGEKLFF

d_call: TRBD2
v_call: TRBV14
clone_size: -
j_call: TRBJ2-7
cdr3_nt: TGTGCCAGCAGCCTTTCCCGGGACTACTCCTACGAGCAGTACTTC
cdr3_aa: CASSLSRDYSYEQYF

d_call: -
v_call: TRBV6-1
clone_size: -
j_call: TRBJ2-7
cdr3_nt: TGTGCCAGCAGTGAAGGGCTTACCTACGAGCAGTACTTC
cdr3_aa: CASSEGLTYEQYF

d_call: -
v_call: TRBV11-2
clone_size: -
j_call: TRBJ2-7
cdr3_nt: TGTGCCAGCCACGGGTTGAGCGAGCAGTACTTC
cdr3_aa: CASHGLSEQYF

d_call: -
v_call: TRBV28
clone_size: -
j_call: TRBJ1-5
cdr3_nt: TGTGCCAGCAGTTTACAGGGTGACAATCAGCCCCAGCATTTT
cdr3_aa: CASSLQGDNQPQHF

d_call: TRBD1
v_call: TRBV27
clone_size: -
j_call: TRBJ1-2
cdr3_nt: TGTGCCAGCAGGTGGACAGGGGGCGCGTATGGCTACACCTTC
cdr3_aa: CASRWTGGAYGYTF

d_call: -
v_call: TRBV19
clone_size: once
j_call: TRBJ2-1
cdr3_nt: TGTGCCAGTAGTGTCACCGAACGCTACAATGAGCAGTTCTTC
cdr3_aa: CASSVTERYNEQFF

d_call: -
v_call: TRBV2
clone_size: -
j_call: TRBJ2-1
cdr3_nt: TGTGCCAGCAGTGAAGCTGCCTACAATGAGCAGTTCTTC
cdr3_aa: CASSEAAYNEQFF

d_call: TRBD1
v_call: TRBV14
clone_size: -
j_call: TRBJ2-7
cdr3_nt: TGTGCCAGCAGCTCCGCCATTCAGGGGGCGTGGGGCGAACCCTACGAGCAGTACTTC
cdr3_aa: CASSSAIQGAWGEPYEQYF

d_call: -
v_call: TRBV18
clone_size: -
j_call: TRBJ2-1
cdr3_nt: TGTGCCAGCTCAGCCGACCGGGATTCGAATGAGCAGTTCTTC
cdr3_aa: CASSADRDSNEQFF

d_call: -
v_call: TRBV29-1
clone_size: -
j_call: TRBJ1-4
cdr3_nt: TGCAGCGTTGAACAGGCGGCCGCCGGGGAAAAACTGTTTTTT
cdr3_aa: CSVEQAAAGEKLFF

d_call: -
v_call: TRBV10-3
clone_size: -
j_call: TRBJ1-2
cdr3_nt: TGTGCCATCAGTGAACGTCCGGACAGCTACACCTTC
cdr3_aa: CAISERPDSYTF

d_call: TRBD2
v_call: TRBV5-8
clone_size: -
j_call: TRBJ2-1
cdr3_nt: TGTGCCAGCAGCTTCGGACTAGCACGTAACAATGAGCAGTTCTTC
cdr3_aa: CASSFGLARNNEQFF

d_call: -
v_call: TRBV9
clone_size: -
j_call: TRBJ1-1
cdr3_nt: TGTGCCAGCAGCGTAGTAGGGGCGTTGGGCACTGAAGCTTTCTTT
cdr3_aa: CASSVVGALGTEAFF

d_call: -
v_call: TRBV11-2
clone_size: -
j_call: TRBJ1-5
cdr3_nt: TGTGCCAGCAGCTTAGGTGCAGTGGGCAATCAGCCCCAGCATTTT
cdr3_aa: CASSLGAVGNQPQHF

d_call: -
v_call: TRBV4-1
clone_size: once
j_call: TRBJ2-1
cdr3_nt: TGCGCCAGCAGCCAAGTGGAGGTAGCGATCTCCTACAATGAGCAGTTCTTC
cdr3_aa: CASSQVEVAISYNEQFF

d_call: -
v_call: TRBV10-3
clone_size: once
j_call: TRBJ2-7
cdr3_nt: TGTGCCATCAGTGAAGTGGCAGAGAAGGAGCAGTACTTC
cdr3_aa: CAISEVAEKEQYF

d_call: -
v_call: TRBV14
clone_size: -
j_call: TRBJ1-1
cdr3_nt: TGTGCCAGCAGCCAACTGGCAAAGAACACTGAAGCTTTCTTT
cdr3_aa: CASSQLAKNTEAFF

d_call: TRBD2
v_call: TRBV4-2
clone_size: -
j_call: TRBJ2-1
cdr3_nt: TGTGCCAGCAGCCAAGATGGTCGCGGGAGGGACAATGAGCAGTTCTTC
cdr3_aa: CASSQDGRGRDNEQFF

d_call: -
v_call: TRBV10-1
clone_size: -
j_call: TRBJ2-3
cdr3_nt: TGCGCCAGCAGTGAGGGGCGGACAGATACGCAGTATTTT
cdr3_aa: CASSEGRTDTQYF